This record covers a single T cell receptor beta chain. Its antigen is unidentified. The sample belongs to a study of T-cell memory formation after mild COVID-19. Study-wide points: Clones contracting day 15 to 85 were balanced CD4/CD8; later expanders leaned CD4+. Pre-infection memory showed some responding clones, and this suggested that cross-reactive memory joined. Whether second-wave clones peaking at day 37 were SARS-CoV-2 specific went unconfirmed.

Barcoded TCR alpha and TCR beta cDNA libraries with UMIs came from 5'RACE using constant-segment primers. TCRdb re-analysed the 5' RACE reads in MiXCR, keeping a single row per CDR3 protein. The sample records 100,000 to 140,000 distinct CDR3 sequences, over 13% being singletons. The CDR3 totals 22 residues. The V and J ends lost 4 bases and 5 bases, in that order; junction bases with no gene match: 30. CDR1 and CDR2 from the germline V gene are SGHVS and FQNEAQ. The TCR comes from a man between 18 and 29 years old who had mild COVID-19 (a few samples of this study predate the infection). Cell type and time point are not known. The sample consisted of PBMCs or a T cell subset sorted from them (not recorded which). The V call is TRBV7-8, the J call TRBJ2-5; 8 positions agree with TRBD2. Here the CDR3 DNA reads TGTGCCAGCAGCTCCGGTGCAGGGCTGACGGGGGGGCCCTCCGGCCTGGAGGAGACCCAGTACTTC. It specifies CASSSGAGLTGGPSGLEETQYF.